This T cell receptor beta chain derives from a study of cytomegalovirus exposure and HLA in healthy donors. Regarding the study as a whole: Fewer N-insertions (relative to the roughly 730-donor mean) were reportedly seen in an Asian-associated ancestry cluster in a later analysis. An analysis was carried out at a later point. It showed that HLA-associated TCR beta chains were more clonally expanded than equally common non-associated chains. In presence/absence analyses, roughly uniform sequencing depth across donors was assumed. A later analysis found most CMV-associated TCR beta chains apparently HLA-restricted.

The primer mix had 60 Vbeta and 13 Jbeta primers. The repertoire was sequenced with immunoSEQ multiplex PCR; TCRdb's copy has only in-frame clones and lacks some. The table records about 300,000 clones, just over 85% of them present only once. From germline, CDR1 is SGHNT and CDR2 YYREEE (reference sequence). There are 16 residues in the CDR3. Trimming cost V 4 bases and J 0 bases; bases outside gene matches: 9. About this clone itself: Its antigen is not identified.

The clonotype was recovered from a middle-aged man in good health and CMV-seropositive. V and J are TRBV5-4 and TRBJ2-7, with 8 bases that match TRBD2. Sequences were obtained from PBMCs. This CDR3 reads CASSPGGGGSSYEQYF. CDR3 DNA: TGTGCCAGCAGCCCCGGGGGCGGGGGGAGCTCCTACGAGCAGTACTTC.